Below are 8 T cell receptor beta chains sequenced from a single sample in a study of T cell responses to AZD1222 COVID-19 vaccine. The table came from immunoSEQ multiplex PCR; TCRdb's copy has only in-frame clones and leaves some out. The sample consists of 120,000 to 150,000 clones, approximately 90% of them appearing once. This sample comprised peripheral blood, obtained on day 0 of AZD1222 vaccination. The origin of the receptors is an adult in good health.

The J gene is TRBJ1-6, the V gene TRBV9; D may be TRBD1 (6 bases). CDR3 length equals 14 residues. Trimming shortened V by 4 bases and J by 13 bases, and 18 bases separated the two germline ends. Germline CDR1 SGDLS, CDR2 YYNGEE. The CDR3 nucleotides are TGTGCCAGCAGCCCCGGGGGCCTGGTGAGGCCCCTCCACTTT. As protein: CASSPGGLVRPLHF.

The rearrangement uses TRBV11-3 and TRBJ1-3; TRBD1 aligns across 8 bases. The CDR3 runs to 18 residues. Germline assignment: CDR1 SGHNT and CDR2 YENEEA. J gave up 1 base and V 2 bases, and 10 bases lay outside the gene matches. CDR3 bases: TGTGCCAGCAGCTTACCCCCCGAACAGGGGGAATCTGGAAACACCATATATTTT. Residues: CASSLPPEQGESGNTIYF.

The chain links TRBV7-8 to TRBJ1-4; TRBD1 matches 8 bases. There are 16 residues in the CDR3. The trim removed 4 bases at V and 7 bases at J, leaving 11 bases unmatched. The germline V gene has CDR1 SGHVS and CDR2 FQNEAQ. CDR3 coding DNA: TGTGCCAGCAGCTCGAACCCGACAGGGGCGGGTGAAAAACTGTTTTTT. Protein: CASSSNPTGAGEKLFF.

The chain has TRBV7-2 and TRBJ2-5, with D possibly TRBD2 on 6 matching bases. The germline V and J ends were trimmed by 0 bases and 1 base, with 12 bases remaining between them. Germline V lookup: CDR1 SGHTA, CDR2 FQGNSA. The CDR3 runs 16 residues. The CDR3, as DNA: TGTGCCAGCAGCTTAGCCCCTTCAGCGGGCCAAGAGACCCAGTACTTC. Translating gives CASSLAPSAGQETQYF.

The gene calls are TRBV2 and TRBJ2-3; maybe TRBD1 (6 bases). Germline V gene lookup returns CDR1 SNHLY and CDR2 FYNNEI. V lost 4 bases to trimming and J lost 1 base, with 6 bases between them. The CDR3 consists of 13 residues. This CDR3 reads CASSGTGTDTQYF. For the CDR3, the DNA is TGTGCCAGCAGTGGGACAGGCACAGATACGCAGTATTTT. Based on the CDR3 plus reference TRBV2 and TRBJ2-3, the full variable domain is EPEVTQTPSHQVTQMGQEVILRCVPISNHLYFYWYRQILGQKVEFLVSFYNNEISEKSEIFDDQFSVERPDGSNFTLKIRSTKLEDSAMYFCASSGTGTDTQYFGPGTRLTVL.

The chain combines TRBV7-8 with TRBJ1-6, with D perhaps matching TRBD1 (6 bases). CDR3 size: 15 residues. Per the germline V gene, CDR1 is SGHVS and CDR2 is FQNEAQ. Trimming took 2 bases from V and 7 from J, leaving 12 bases between them. CDR3 sequence (DNA): TGTGCCAGCAGCTTATCAGGGGCACAGAATTCACCCCTCCACTTT. Translating it yields CASSLSGAQNSPLHF.

The CDR3 DNA reads as TGTGCCAGCAGCCCGACCCGGGGGGGAGGTGGCTACACCTTC. Its translation is CASSPTRGGGGYTF. J is TRBJ1-2 and V is TRBV7-2, with D possibly being TRBD1 (5 bases). This CDR3 contains 14 residues. V was shortened by 5 bases and J by 7 bases, with 17 bases between the two germline ends. The germline V gene has CDR1 SGHTA and CDR2 FQGNSA.

The rearrangement uses TRBV28 and TRBJ2-3; 7 bases align to TRBD1. The CDR3 is 17 residues long. V was clipped by 4 bases and J by 2 bases; unmatched bases: 12. The germline gives CDR1 MDHEN, CDR2 SYDVKM. CDR3 sequence reads: CASSSRGGPFFTDTQYF. Here the CDR3 DNA reads TGTGCCAGCAGTTCCCGAGGGGGCCCTTTCTTCACAGATACGCAGTATTTT.